The clone carrying this TCR beta chain was observed a single time. Its antigen is not known. Germline loops: CDR1 SGDLS, CDR2 YYNGEE. Trimming removed 4 bases at V and 3 bases at J, with 11 bases between. The CDR3 consists of 15 residues. The sample is drawn from a study of CD8+ T cells in alopecia areata. Study results and limitations: Higher clonality was seen in lesional scalp than in normal scalp, especially in alopecia totalis/universalis.

RNA extraction and reverse transcription yielded cDNA as sequencing template. Generated by immunoSEQ multiplex PCR, the TCRdb table keeps only in-frame clones and is missing some. The sample has about 150,000 clones, roughly 53% seen once. This TCR was sampled from a human donor with alopecia areata. The sample consisted of CD4+ T cells sorted from blood, taken at week 0. This chain joins TRBV9 and TRBJ2-6; D may be TRBD1 (6 bases). The CDR3 here is CASSIHRDGANVLTF. As DNA, the CDR3 is TGTGCCAGCAGCATACACAGGGATGGGGCCAACGTCCTGACTTTC.